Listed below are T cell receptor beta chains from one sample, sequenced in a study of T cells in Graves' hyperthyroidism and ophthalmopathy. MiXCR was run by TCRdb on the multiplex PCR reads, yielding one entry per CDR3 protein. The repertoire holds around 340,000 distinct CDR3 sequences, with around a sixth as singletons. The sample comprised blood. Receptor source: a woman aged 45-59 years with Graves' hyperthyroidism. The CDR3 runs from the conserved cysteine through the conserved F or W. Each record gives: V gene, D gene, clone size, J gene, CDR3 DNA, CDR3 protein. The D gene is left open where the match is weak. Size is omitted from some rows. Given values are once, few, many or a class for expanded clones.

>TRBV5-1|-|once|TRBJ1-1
TGCGCCAGCAGCCTCTCAGGGTTTTCGGCTTTCTTT
CASSLSGFSAFF
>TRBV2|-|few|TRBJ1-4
TGTGCCAGCAGATCGGGGAGAGCAACTAATGAAAAACTGTTTTTT
CASRSGRATNEKLFF
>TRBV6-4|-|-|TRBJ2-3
TGTGCCAGCAGTGAGCAGGGGGGCGCAGATACGCAGTATTTT
CASSEQGGADTQYF
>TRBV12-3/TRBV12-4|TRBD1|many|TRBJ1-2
TGTGCCAGCAGTCCCAGACAGGGCACTTATGGCTACACCTTC
CASSPRQGTYGYTF
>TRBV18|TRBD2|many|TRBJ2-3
TGTGCCAGCTCACCCGTGGCGGGAGACACAGATACGCAGTATTTT
CASSPVAGDTDTQYF
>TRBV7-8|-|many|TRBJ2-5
TGTGCCAGCAGCTTTGGGACAAACCCTGGGGAGACCCAGTACTTC
CASSFGTNPGETQYF
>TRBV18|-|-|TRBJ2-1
TGTGCCAGCTCACCACCTTCAGGCAGGGTGAGCAATGAGCAGTTCTTC
CASSPPSGRVSNEQFF
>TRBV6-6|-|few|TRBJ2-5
TGTGCCAGCAGTTACTCGTTTGGAGAGACCCAGTACTTC
CASSYSFGETQYF
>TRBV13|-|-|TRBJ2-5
TGTGCCAGCCTCGGTCAGGGCGAGACCCAGTACTTC
CASLGQGETQYF
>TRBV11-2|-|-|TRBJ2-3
TGTGCCAGCAGCTTAGCGGGTGGACTGGGAGATACGCAGTATTTT
CASSLAGGLGDTQYF
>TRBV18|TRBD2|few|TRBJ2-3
TGTGCCAGCTCACCGCCAGTCCCCGGGACTAGCGGGTCGAAGCAGTATTTT
CASSPPVPGTSGSKQYF
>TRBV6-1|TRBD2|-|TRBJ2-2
TGTGCCAGCAACCCGACGGGGGGGGCTGGGGCCGGGGAGCTGTTTTTT
CASNPTGGAGAGELFF
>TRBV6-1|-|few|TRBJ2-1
TGTGCCAGCAGTTCCGGCAGGACCTACAATGAGCAGTTCTTC
CASSSGRTYNEQFF
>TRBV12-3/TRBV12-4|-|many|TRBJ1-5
TGTGCCAGCAGCCCGGTGGCCGAGGGGCAGCCCCAGCATTTT
CASSPVAEGQPQHF
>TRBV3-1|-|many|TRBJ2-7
TGTGCCAGCAGCCCACTGGGCAGAATGCCGTACGAGCAGTACTTC
CASSPLGRMPYEQYF
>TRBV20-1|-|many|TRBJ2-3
TGCAGTGCCCACATTCAGGGGAGTACGCAGTATTTT
CSAHIQGSTQYF
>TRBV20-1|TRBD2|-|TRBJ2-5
TGCAGTGCTCGGCGGGGGGGTGGCCAAGAGACCCAGTACTTC
CSARRGGGQETQYF
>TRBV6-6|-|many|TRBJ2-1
TGTGCCAGCAGTTACTCGTGGAGCTTAAGCTCCTACAATGAGCAGTTCTTC
CASSYSWSLSSYNEQFF
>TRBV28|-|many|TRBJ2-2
TGTGCCAGCAGTTTGCCAGGCACCGGGGAGCTGTTTTTT
CASSLPGTGELFF
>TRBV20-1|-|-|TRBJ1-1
TGCAGTGCCACCTCTCAGCCCAAAGGAGCTTTCTTT
CSATSQPKGAFF
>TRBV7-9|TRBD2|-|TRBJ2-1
TGTGCCAGCAGTTGGACTAGCGGGACTTTGGGGAATGAGCAGTTCTTC
CASSWTSGTLGNEQFF
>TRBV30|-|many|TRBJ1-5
TGTGCCTGGAGTCGTTCCCCCCTAGCGCCCCAGCATTTT
CAWSRSPLAPQHF
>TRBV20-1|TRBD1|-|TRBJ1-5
TGCAGTGCTAGGACCGGGACAGTCAGCAATCAGCCCCAGCATTTT
CSARTGTVSNQPQHF
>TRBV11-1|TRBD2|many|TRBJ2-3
TGTGCCAGCAGCTCCCGGCTAGCGGGAGGTAGAGATACGCAGTATTTT
CASSSRLAGGRDTQYF
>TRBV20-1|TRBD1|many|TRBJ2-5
TGCAGTGCTAGAACCGGGACAGGGGTCGAGACCCAGTACTTC
CSARTGTGVETQYF
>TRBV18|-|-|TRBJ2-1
TGTGCCAGCTCACCACCCGGTTTAACTAACTCCAATGAGCAGTTCTTC
CASSPPGLTNSNEQFF
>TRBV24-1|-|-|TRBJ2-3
TGTGCCACCAGTGATTTGCAGGGGCAAGGACTCCACACAGATACGCAGTATTTT
CATSDLQGQGLHTDTQYF
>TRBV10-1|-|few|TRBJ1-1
TGCGCCAGCAGTGAGTCGACAGGCAGTGAAGCTTTCTTT
CASSESTGSEAFF
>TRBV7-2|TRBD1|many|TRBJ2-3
TGTGCCAGCAGCCCAGGGGGCAGGGGCACAGATACGCAGTATTTT
CASSPGGRGTDTQYF
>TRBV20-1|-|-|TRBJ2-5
TGCAGTGCTAGAGTTCCCGGGTCGTACCAAGAGACCCAGTACTTC
CSARVPGSYQETQYF
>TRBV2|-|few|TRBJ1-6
TGTGCCAGCATTAATGTTAATTCACCCCTCCACTTT
CASINVNSPLHF
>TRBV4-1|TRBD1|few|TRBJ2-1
TGCGCCAGCAGCCAATTCGAGGGGGCGGATGAGCAGTTCTTC
CASSQFEGADEQFF
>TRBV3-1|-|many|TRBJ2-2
TGTGCCAGCAGCCAAGGACTTTTCACCGGGGAGCTGTTTTTT
CASSQGLFTGELFF
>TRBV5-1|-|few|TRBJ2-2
TGCGCCAGCAACAAGAACACCGGGGAGCTGTTTTTT
CASNKNTGELFF
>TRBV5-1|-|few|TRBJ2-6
TGCGCCAGCAGCTTTGCGCTCATGGGTCCCCTCTCTGGGGCCAACGTCCTGACTTTC
CASSFALMGPLSGANVLTF
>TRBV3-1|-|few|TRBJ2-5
TGTGCCAGCAGCCAAGTCATATCCGGGGCGGAGGAGGAGACCCAGTACTTC
CASSQVISGAEEETQYF
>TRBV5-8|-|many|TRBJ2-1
TGTGCCAGCAGCCTAGAGGGCTATTACAATGAGCAGTTCTTC
CASSLEGYYNEQFF
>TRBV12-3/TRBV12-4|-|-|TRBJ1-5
TGTGCCAGCAGTTTTGGCCGACTATTCAATCAGCCCCAGCATTTT
CASSFGRLFNQPQHF
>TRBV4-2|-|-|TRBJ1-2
TGTGCCAGCAGCCAAGAGAAAATGAATAGGGTTGGATCCGGCTACACCTTC
CASSQEKMNRVGSGYTF
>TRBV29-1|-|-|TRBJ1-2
TGCAGCGTTGTTGCCAGCTCCTATGGCTACACCTTC
CSVVASSYGYTF
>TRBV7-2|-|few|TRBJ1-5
TGTGCCAGCAGCTCGCCGACAGCCAATCAGCCCCAGCATTTT
CASSSPTANQPQHF
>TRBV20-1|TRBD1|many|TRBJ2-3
TGCAGTGCGGCGCAAAGGACAGGCGGTAACACAGATACGCAGTATTTT
CSAAQRTGGNTDTQYF
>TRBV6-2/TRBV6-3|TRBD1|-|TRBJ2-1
TGTGCCGGCTCGACCACAGGGGTCAATGAGCAGTTCTTC
CAGSTTGVNEQFF
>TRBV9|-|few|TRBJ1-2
TGTGCCAGCAGCGGTCGGGCCGGTGGCTACACCTTC
CASSGRAGGYTF
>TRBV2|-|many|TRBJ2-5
TGTGCCAGCAGCCGGGTAGGAGAGACCCAGTACTTC
CASSRVGETQYF
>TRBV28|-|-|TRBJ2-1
TGTGCCAGCAGTTTTGGGGACTCCTACAATGAGCAGTTCTTC
CASSFGDSYNEQFF
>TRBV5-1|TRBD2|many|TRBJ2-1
TGCGCCAGCAGCAGGGGACTAGCGGTACCCTCCTACAATGAGCAGTTCTTC
CASSRGLAVPSYNEQFF
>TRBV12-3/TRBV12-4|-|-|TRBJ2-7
TGTGCCAGCAGTTTGGGGGGGGCCCCCTACGAGCAGTACTTC
CASSLGGAPYEQYF
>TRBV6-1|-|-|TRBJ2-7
TGTGCCAGTAAAGAAGTGGGAGTTGTTGAGCAGTACTTC
CASKEVGVVEQYF